A single sample gave rise to the 8 T cell receptor beta chains below, sequenced in a study of cytotoxic CD8 clonotypes in ibrutinib-treated CLL. Measured with immunoSEQ multiplex PCR; TCRdb has only the in-frame clones, and not every one. The data hold some 70,000 clones, with 90% observed a single time. This sample comprised PBMCs, obtained after 12 months of ibrutinib treatment. The receptors derive from a human donor with chronic lymphocytic leukemia.

V usage is TRBV29-1 and J usage is TRBJ1-1; 9 bases fit TRBD1. The V gene end was trimmed by 5 bases and the J gene end by 4 bases; junction bases not matched to a gene: 14. The germline V gene has CDR1 SQVTM and CDR2 ANQGSEA. This CDR3 has 16 residues. This CDR3 reads CSVTSRDRVFGTEAFF. In DNA, the CDR3 is TGCAGCGTTACTTCCAGGGACAGGGTATTCGGCACTGAAGCTTTCTTT.

Only one count was recorded for this clone. The rearrangement links TRBV5-1 to TRBJ1-5, with a tentative D call TRBD1 (6 bases). The CDR3 spans 14 residues. Germline V gene data show CDR1 as SGHRS and CDR2 as YFSETQ. The V and J ends lost 5 bases and 3 bases respectively, with 12 bases between them. The CDR3 reads CASSLGGINQPQHF. The CDR3 region has the DNA TGCGCCAGCAGTCTGGGGGGCATCAATCAGCCCCAGCATTTT.

This chain uses TRBV5-1 with TRBJ2-3, with 8 bases fitting TRBD1. CDR3 length equals 14 residues. The V segment lost 3 bases and the J segment 4 bases; nucleotides outside the gene matches: 4. CDR1 and CDR2 (germline): SGHRS, YFSETQ. CDR3 region: CASSYGQGSDTQYF. Here the CDR3 DNA reads TGCGCCAGCAGCTACGGACAGGGTTCAGATACGCAGTATTTT.

V gene TRBV30 combines with J gene TRBJ1-1, with TRBD1 as a possible D gene (5 bases). This CDR3 spans 14 amino acids. Trimming took 3 bases from V and 8 from J, leaving 19 bases between them. Germline CDR1 reads GTSNPN; CDR2 reads SVGIG (reference sequence). CDR3 protein: CAWSIGQGTTEAFF. Written as DNA, the CDR3 is TGTGCCTGGAGCATCGGTCAAGGGACGACGGAAGCTTTCTTT. Using reference TRBV30 and TRBJ1-1 for the parts outside the CDR3, the full variable domain is SQTIHQWPATLVQPVGSPLSLECTVEGTSNPNLYWYRQAAGRGLQLLFYSVGIGQISSEVPQNLSASRPQDRQFILSSKKLLLSDSGFYLCAWSIGQGTTEAFFGQGTRLTVV.

The V call is TRBV28, the J call TRBJ2-5; 7 bases match TRBD1. The V and J ends lost 6 bases and 3 bases, in that order; junction bases with no gene match: 1. Germline V gene sequence: CDR1 MDHEN, CDR2 SYDVKM. The CDR3 contains 12 residues. The CDR3 DNA sequence: TGTGCCAGCAGCACAGGGGAAGAGACCCAGTACTTC. It is translated as CASSTGEETQYF.

The chain has TRBV7-2 and TRBJ1-2; D is unresolved. Germline loops: CDR1 SGHTA, CDR2 FQGNSA. The CDR3 is 15 amino acids. Trimming shortened V by 1 base and J by 1 base, and 10 bases separated the two germline ends. CDR3 sequence: CASSLVGRSNYGYTF. The CDR3, as DNA: TGTGCCAGCAGCTTAGTTGGGCGCAGTAACTATGGCTACACCTTC.

V is TRBV5-1 and J is TRBJ2-3; 11 bases are shared with TRBD2. V was pared by 4 bases and J by 0 bases, with 4 bases of the junction left unmatched. Looked up from germline, CDR1 is SGHRS and CDR2 is YFSETQ. The length of the CDR3 is 16 residues. In DNA, the CDR3 is TGCGCCAGCAGCACTAGCGGGAGCCCTAGCACAGATACGCAGTATTTT. This encodes CASSTSGSPSTDTQYF.

The rearrangement links TRBV29-1 to TRBJ1-5; no clear D gene. Trimming stripped 5 bases from V and 5 bases from J, with 13 bases between. Germline assignment: CDR1 SQVTM and CDR2 ANQGSEA. The CDR3 spans 13 residues. The CDR3 here is CSVKSAPYQPQHF. The CDR3 region has the DNA TGCAGCGTTAAATCAGCCCCATATCAGCCCCAGCATTTT.